Following are 9 T cell receptor beta chains from one sample sequenced in a study of metastatic and nonmetastatic thyroid tumors (dated by TCRdb to about 2020). Library preparation was by PCR. Sequencing used an Illumina HiSeq 4000. The public reads were quality trimmed at Q25 with fastp and then assembled into clones with MiXCR by TCRdb, keeping productive beta chains. The table for this sample lists roughly 90,000 clones; more than 12% of them were counted only once. Together, the top ten hold 3.6% of the sample. Before undergoing thyroid surgery, none of the patients had been given any kind of treatment. The specimen sequenced was blood. The receptors derive from a female donor with papillary thyroid cancer or a benign thyroid nodule (not recorded which). Some clones in this sample may be carry-over from other donors' samples.

This rearrangement joins TRBV7-9 to TRBJ1-1; D might be TRBD1 (6 bases). Germline V gene lookup returns CDR1 SEHNR and CDR2 FQNEAQ (reference sequence). The CDR3 consists of 14 residues. CDR3 bases: TGTGAAAGCAGCTTTCAGAGGAGGGGGACTGAAGCTTTCTTT. Protein: CESSFQRRGTEAFF.

This clone was detected ten times or more. The chain links TRBV20-1 to TRBJ1-6; D is possibly TRBD1 (5 bases). The V end lost 2 bases, the J end lost 6 bases, and 17 bases lay between the germline ends. CDR1 and CDR2 (germline): DFQATT, SNEGSKA (reference sequence). This CDR3 is 16 amino acids long. The CDR3, as DNA: TGCAGTGCTAGACAGGGAAAGTCCCTATTTAATTCACCCCTCCACTTT. Translated: CSARQGKSLFNSPLHF.

Comment on this clone: This sequence may be a read error, since a much larger clone differs from it by one base. The CDR3 here is CASSSYGGFFLYEQYF. The DNA of the CDR3 is TGTGCCAGCAGCTCCTACGGGGGCTTTTTTCTATACGAGCAGTACTTC. The J gene is TRBJ2-7, the V gene TRBV11-1; D could derive from TRBD1 or TRBD2 (6 bases each). Per germline, CDR1 SGHAT and CDR2 FQDESV (reference sequence). The CDR3 runs 16 residues. V lost 4 bases to trimming and J lost 4 bases, with 20 bases between them.

This clone was counted ten times or more. The J gene is TRBJ2-2, the V gene TRBV9; 11 nucleotides agree with TRBD2. Germline assignment: CDR1 SGDLS and CDR2 YYNGEE. Trimming cost V 3 bases and J 5 bases; bases outside gene matches: 6. This CDR3 has 16 amino acids. CDR3 DNA: TGTGCCAGCAGCGACTTAGCGGGGGGGCCGACCGGGGAGCTGTTTTTT. Protein sequence: CASSDLAGGPTGELFF.

This clone was observed many times. J is TRBJ1-1 and V is TRBV2; weak D call: TRBD1 (6 bases). The CDR3 runs to 16 residues. Germline V lookup: CDR1 SNHLY, CDR2 FYNNEI. Trimming took 4 bases from V and 1 from J, leaving 16 bases between them. Written as DNA, the CDR3 is TGTGCCAGCAGTGGGCTCAGGGGCCCAGGGAACACTGAAGCTTTCTTT. This codes for CASSGLRGPGNTEAFF.

This clone was picked up many times. This chain connects TRBV19 to TRBJ1-2; no clear D. The V and J ends lost 8 bases and 3 bases respectively, with 19 bases between them. CDR1 and CDR2 (germline): LNHDA, SQIVND (reference sequence). This CDR3 region has 15 residues. CDR3 region: CASAWTVGGDYGYTF. Here the CDR3 DNA reads TGTGCCAGTGCCTGGACCGTAGGCGGGGACTATGGCTACACCTTC.

Comment on this clone: Since a much larger clone is just one base distant, this may be a read error. The rearrangement joins TRBV7-7 to TRBJ2-5, with 13 nucleotides matching TRBD2. CDR1 is SSHAT, CDR2 FNYEAQ, per germline (reference sequence). This CDR3 has 16 residues. DNA of the CDR3: TGTGCTAGCAGCTTAGCGACGACTAGCGGGGGGGAGACCCAGTACTTC. Translating gives CASSLATTSGGETQYF.

The chain combines TRBV11-2 with TRBJ1-6, with a possible D match to TRBD1 (6 bases). Germline V gene sequence: CDR1 SGHAT, CDR2 FQNNGV. The V and J ends lost 2 bases and 7 bases respectively, with 18 bases between them. The CDR3 is 17 residues long. Here the CDR3 reads CASSLKQGWGLNSPLHF. The CDR3 nucleotides are TGTGCCAGCAGCTTAAAGCAGGGGTGGGGGTTAAATTCACCCCTCCACTTT.

Concerning this clone: A much larger clone sits a single nucleotide away, making a read error possible. The chain combines TRBV29-1 with TRBJ2-1, with 7 bases identical to TRBD1. Germline loops: CDR1 SQVTM, CDR2 ANQGSEA. After removal of 8 bases from V and 4 bases from J, the junction contained 11 bases not matched to a gene. CDR3 size: 14 residues. This CDR3 reads CSFSDRVGYNEQFF. The CDR3 DNA follows: TGCAGCTTCTCCGACAGGGTTGGTTACAATGAGCAGTTCTTC.